The rows below give T cell receptor beta chains drawn from one sample of a study of Ad26.COV2.S vaccination and SARS-CoV-2 variants. Using immunoSEQ multiplex PCR, the repertoire was profiled, and TCRdb retains in-frame clones only, with some absent. In the table there are 250,000 to 300,000 clones, more than 75% of which are singletons. The starting material was peripheral blood, obtained in a trial of Ad26.COV2.S vaccine versus placebo. These receptors all stem from a person aged 18-65 years who received the Ad26.COV2.S COVID-19 vaccine or a placebo. Both conserved end residues are part of each CDR3. The order of the fields is J gene, V gene, CDR3 protein.

j_gene: TRBJ1-2; v_gene: TRBV9; CDR3aa: CASSVAGQGIYGYTF
j_gene: TRBJ1-4; v_gene: TRBV18; CDR3aa: CASSPGTDNEKLFF
j_gene: TRBJ1-2; v_gene: TRBV27; CDR3aa: CASSSRTGDYGYTF
j_gene: TRBJ2-7; v_gene: TRBV3-1/TRBV3-2; CDR3aa: CASSPRQGHEQYF
j_gene: TRBJ2-7; v_gene: TRBV7-2; CDR3aa: CASSLRGAADLSYEQYF
j_gene: TRBJ1-3; v_gene: TRBV12-5; CDR3aa: CASGLDRTNSGNTIYF
j_gene: TRBJ1-2; v_gene: TRBV5-1; CDR3aa: CASAPARDGYTF
j_gene: TRBJ2-3; v_gene: TRBV6-5; CDR3aa: CASSKQGSTDTQYF
j_gene: TRBJ1-1; v_gene: TRBV7-6; CDR3aa: CASSLGTALGTEAFF
j_gene: TRBJ1-5; v_gene: TRBV2; CDR3aa: CASSDGRRLGPQHF
j_gene: TRBJ2-6; v_gene: TRBV11-2; CDR3aa: CASSLRDSSGANVLTF
j_gene: TRBJ1-4; v_gene: TRBV29-1; CDR3aa: CSVGGGQGDEKLFF
j_gene: TRBJ1-2; v_gene: TRBV28; CDR3aa: CASSSSPLRGAGGYTF
j_gene: TRBJ2-4; v_gene: TRBV6-2/TRBV6-3; CDR3aa: CASSSQGARNIQYF
j_gene: TRBJ1-4; v_gene: TRBV18; CDR3aa: CASSPRGRVEEKLFF
j_gene: TRBJ2-7; v_gene: TRBV19; CDR3aa: CATKEGGGLREQYF
j_gene: TRBJ1-5; v_gene: TRBV19; CDR3aa: CASSSATESYQPQHF
j_gene: TRBJ1-1; v_gene: TRBV6-5; CDR3aa: CASRQEQILNTEAFF
j_gene: TRBJ2-1; v_gene: TRBV5-4; CDR3aa: CASSFQGARRDEQFF
j_gene: TRBJ2-1; v_gene: TRBV3-1/TRBV3-2; CDR3aa: CASSQAGSFNEQFF
j_gene: TRBJ2-3; v_gene: TRBV5-1; CDR3aa: CASSLALTGPDTQYF
j_gene: TRBJ1-1; v_gene: TRBV7-9; CDR3aa: CASSRRDRNTEAFF
j_gene: TRBJ2-7; v_gene: TRBV10-2; CDR3aa: CASSESVGESVEQYF
j_gene: TRBJ1-2; v_gene: TRBV4-1; CDR3aa: CASSQDRGRGDYGYTF
j_gene: TRBJ1-1; v_gene: TRBV4-1; CDR3aa: CASSQDLTSKAFF
j_gene: TRBJ2-7; v_gene: TRBV5-1; CDR3aa: CASSWRQASYEQYF
j_gene: TRBJ2-7; v_gene: TRBV7-9; CDR3aa: CASRIEGQGPYEQYF
j_gene: TRBJ2-2; v_gene: TRBV4-2; CDR3aa: CASSQDWSLERGELFF
j_gene: TRBJ1-1; v_gene: TRBV18; CDR3aa: CASSSEQGAITEAFF
j_gene: TRBJ2-5; v_gene: TRBV3-1/TRBV3-2; CDR3aa: CASTRGGQETQYF
j_gene: TRBJ2-1; v_gene: TRBV19; CDR3aa: CASSPRRTSGPDNEQFF
j_gene: TRBJ1-1; v_gene: TRBV5-1; CDR3aa: CASSLQGRGDTEAFF
j_gene: TRBJ2-2; v_gene: TRBV7-9; CDR3aa: CASSPGQNTGELFF
j_gene: TRBJ2-1; v_gene: TRBV27; CDR3aa: CASSLPTGGVSYNEQFF
j_gene: TRBJ1-1; v_gene: TRBV6-6; CDR3aa: CASSPHLPSTEAFF
j_gene: TRBJ2-5; v_gene: TRBV14; CDR3aa: CASSQGFFTSGVQETQYF
j_gene: TRBJ1-4; v_gene: TRBV25-1; CDR3aa: CASGQGWRSSNEKLFF